These 3 T cell receptor beta chains share one sample of origin, sequenced in a study of blood T cell repertoires in COVID-19. The protocol was immunoSEQ multiplex PCR, while the TCRdb copy is restricted to in-frame clones and leaves out a portion. This sample has some 220,000 clones, with 82% found just once. Input material: peripheral blood. These receptors all stem from a woman in her 70s with COVID-19, enrolled during active disease.

The chain joins TRBV25-1 to TRBJ1-4; tentative D call: TRBD1 (6 bases). The V and J ends lost 2 bases and 5 bases respectively, with 15 bases between them. CDR3 length equals 16 residues. CDR1 is MGHDK, CDR2 SYGVNS, per germline. In DNA, the CDR3 is TGTGCCAGCAGTGAAGGCAGGGGCGTTAGGAATGAAAAACTGTTTTTT. Its translation: CASSEGRGVRNEKLFF. Complete variable domain (other parts from reference TRBV25-1 and TRBJ1-4): EADIYQTPRYLVIGTGKKITLECSQTMGHDKMYWYQQDPGMELHLIHYSYGVNSTEKGDLSSESTVSRIRTEHFPLTLESARPSHTSQYLCASSEGRGVRNEKLFFGSGTQLSVL.

The chain employs TRBV7-3 and TRBJ2-3; unclear D gene. This CDR3 contains 13 residues. V shed 4 bases and J shed 2 bases, with 7 bases lying between them. CDR1 is SGHTA, CDR2 FQGTGA, per germline. CDR3: CASSSQSTDTQYF. CDR3 sequence (DNA): TGTGCCAGCAGCTCCCAGTCCACAGATACGCAGTATTTT.

This clone came up a few times. The chain recombines TRBV7-2 with TRBJ1-6; D gene unclear. Deletions cut 1 base from V and 11 bases from J, with 9 bases between. Looked up from germline, CDR1 is SGHTA and CDR2 is FQGNSA. This CDR3 spans 13 amino acids. This CDR3 reads CASSLDSAPPLHF. In DNA, the CDR3 is TGTGCCAGCAGCTTAGACAGTGCCCCACCCCTCCACTTT.